The present TCR beta chain was sequenced within a study of cytomegalovirus exposure and HLA in healthy donors. Study at large: Earlier, 150 million to 200 million T cells were analyzed, and about 120 million unique TCR beta sequences were found among them. Among the 300 to 500 donors who were genotyped, roughly 86% fell in the genetic ancestry cluster that is associated with self-reported Caucasian donors.

The germline gives CDR1 SGHVS, CDR2 FQNEAQ. This CDR3 comprises 12 residues. V shed 1 base and J shed 7 bases, with 7 bases lying between them. Amplification used 60 Vbeta primers and 13 Jbeta primers. Per the original methods: Some 11 million of the about 80 million unique TCR beta chains counted in a later analysis were shared. Sequenced by immunoSEQ multiplex PCR; TCRdb stores in-frame clones only, minus some. V and J calls and clone size are copied from that table; D and trimming were computed from the DNA. The sample shows over 100,000 clones, about 82% of them seen only once. This cohort consisted of healthy bone marrow donors.

The receptor's source is a female donor in good health and CMV-seropositive. The gene calls are TRBV7-8 and TRBJ1-1; D unclear. The sample taken for sequencing was PBMCs. The CDR3, as DNA: TGTGCCAGCAGCTTAGTGAGGGATGAAGCTTTCTTT. Amino acids: CASSLVRDEAFF.